The T cell receptor (beta chain) under discussion was sequenced for a study of blood T cell repertoires in COVID-19 (dated by TCRdb to 2019 to 2021). Broadly, across the study: Collaborator samples came from the United States, Italy and Spain and covered acute and convalescent phases of COVID-19. A de-identified subject ID, COVID-19 status, age in years and sex were almost always included in the sample metadata. Where available, HLA class I and class II types were taken from metadata supplied by the sample provider and were not determined by assay-based typing. The repertoires were released in a freely available public database meant as a resource for research on the immune response to SARS-CoV-2. The samples were drawn from two sources: the first 160 participants of the ongoing ImmuneRACE study, and 1,200 or so subjects contributed by 6 global collaborators. Deeply sampled blood TCRbeta repertoires from subjects exposed to, actively infected with, or recovered from COVID-19 were included in the dataset. The material from the prospective study consisted of cDNA or gDNA derived from T cells, B-cell-depleted T cells, or PBMCs. Overall study outcomes, separate from this receptor: How much clinical and demographic metadata was included differed by source and by participant, and the metadata was provided uncurated.

Worth noting for this clone: What antigen it recognizes has not been identified. Base qualities were left out, and no much larger clone turns up one base away.

TCRbeta CDR3 regions were amplified from genomic DNA using the immunoSEQ Assay, a bias-controlled multiplex PCR. Under the source paper's analysis protocol: The number of nucleated cells in each sample was estimated by amplification of reference gene primers within the assay. To quantify the absolute abundance of each unique TCRbeta CDR3 rearrangement, sequence reads were collapsed and filtered. For each sample, productive Simpson clonality was calculated by taking the square root of Simpson's diversity index across productive rearrangements. The source is immuneACCESS, and TCRdb retained only in-frame sequences with V and J called. Part of the clones is not carried over; for the studies checked, unresolved V genes explain less than half of this, and the remainder is unexplained. V, J and clone size are those of that table, while D and trimming were read from the DNA. The sample table contains 250,000 to 350,000 clones; only one count was recorded for around 88% of them. Roughly 1.6% of the sample is in the top ten clones.

Each collaborating institution followed its own protocols to collect whole blood in K2EDTA tubes. For TCRbeta analysis, collaborators shipped samples in one of three forms: frozen whole blood, isolated PBMCs, or DNA extracted from either of those sample types. V was cut back by 0 bases and J by 3 bases, leaving a gap of 6 bases between them. Counted from cysteine to phenylalanine, this CDR3 has 13 amino acids. This entry keeps only the CDR3 DNA: 39 bases, framed from base 1. Taken from the germline V gene, the CDR1 and CDR2 loops are KGHSH and LQKENI. This sequence originates from a woman between 50 and 59 years old with acute or convalescent COVID-19. The sequence joins TRBV18 to TRBJ2-7; 6 matching bases give a weak D call of TRBD1. Sequenced material: peripheral blood. The CDR3 loop reads CASSPPGGYEQYF. The DNA reads TGTGCCAGCTCACCACCAGGGGGCTACGAGCAGTACTTC.